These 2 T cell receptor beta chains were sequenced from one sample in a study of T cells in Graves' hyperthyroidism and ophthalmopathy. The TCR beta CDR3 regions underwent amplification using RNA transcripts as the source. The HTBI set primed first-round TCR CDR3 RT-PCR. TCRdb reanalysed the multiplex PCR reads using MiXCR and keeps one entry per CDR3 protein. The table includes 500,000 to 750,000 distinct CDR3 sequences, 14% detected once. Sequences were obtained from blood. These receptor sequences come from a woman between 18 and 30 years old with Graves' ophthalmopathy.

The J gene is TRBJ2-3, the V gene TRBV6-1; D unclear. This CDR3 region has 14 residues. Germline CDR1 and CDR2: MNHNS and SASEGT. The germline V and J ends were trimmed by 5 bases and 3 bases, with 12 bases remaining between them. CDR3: CASSRLELTDTQYF. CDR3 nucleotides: TGTGCCAGCAGTCGGTTAGAATTGACAGATACGCAGTATTTT.

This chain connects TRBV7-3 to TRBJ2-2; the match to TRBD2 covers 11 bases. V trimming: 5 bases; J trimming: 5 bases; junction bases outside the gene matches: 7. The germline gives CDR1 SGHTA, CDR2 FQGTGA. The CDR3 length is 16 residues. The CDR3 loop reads CASSEPTSGRTGELFF. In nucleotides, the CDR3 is TGTGCCAGCAGCGAACCCACTAGCGGGAGAACCGGGGAGCTGTTTTTT.